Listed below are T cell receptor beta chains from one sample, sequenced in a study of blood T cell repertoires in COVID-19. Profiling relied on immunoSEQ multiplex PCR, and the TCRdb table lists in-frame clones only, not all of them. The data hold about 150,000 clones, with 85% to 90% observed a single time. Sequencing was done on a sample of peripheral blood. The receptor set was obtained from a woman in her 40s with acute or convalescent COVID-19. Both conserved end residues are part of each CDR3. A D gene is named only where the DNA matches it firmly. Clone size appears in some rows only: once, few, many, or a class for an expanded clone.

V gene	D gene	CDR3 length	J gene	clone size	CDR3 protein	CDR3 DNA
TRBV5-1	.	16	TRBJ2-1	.	CASSFRLAIEGGEQFF	TGCGCCAGCAGCTTTAGGCTAGCAATTGAGGGTGGGGAGCAGTTCTTC
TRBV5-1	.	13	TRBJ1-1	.	CASSSPRAAEAFF	TGCGCCAGCAGCTCTCCGAGGGCGGCTGAAGCTTTCTTT
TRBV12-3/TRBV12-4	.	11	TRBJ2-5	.	CASSRQETQYF	TGTGCCAGCAGCCGCCAAGAGACCCAGTACTTC
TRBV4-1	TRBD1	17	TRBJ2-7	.	CASSQPQGAWSSYEQYF	TGCGCCAGCAGCCAGCCACAGGGGGCATGGAGCTCCTACGAGCAGTACTTC
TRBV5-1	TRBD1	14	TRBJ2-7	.	CASSQRQGTYEQYF	TGCGCCAGCAGCCAAAGACAGGGAACCTACGAGCAGTACTTC
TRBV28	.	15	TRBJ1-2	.	CASSRRTAGSYGYTF	TGTGCCAGCAGCCGAAGGACAGCCGGCAGCTATGGCTACACCTTC
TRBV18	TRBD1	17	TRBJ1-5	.	CASSPPGGGQGNQPQHF	TGTGCCAGCTCACCACCGGGCGGGGGACAGGGGAATCAGCCCCAGCATTTT
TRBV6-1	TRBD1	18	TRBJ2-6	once	CASSERDRAPLRANVLTF	TGTGCCAGCAGTGAAAGGGACAGGGCCCCGTTAAGGGCCAACGTCCTGACTTTC
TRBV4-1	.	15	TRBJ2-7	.	CASSQDLRSNYEQYF	TGCGCCAGCAGCCAAGACCTCCGGAGCAATTACGAGCAGTACTTC
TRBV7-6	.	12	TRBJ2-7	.	CASSSRGGEQYF	TGTGCCAGCAGCTCCAGGGGTGGCGAGCAGTACTTC
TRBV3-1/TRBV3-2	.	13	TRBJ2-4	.	CASSQGSKNIQYF	TGTGCCAGCAGCCAAGGGAGCAAAAACATTCAGTACTTC
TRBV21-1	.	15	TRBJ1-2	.	CASTNMGGTGYGYTF	TGTGCCAGCACCAATATGGGGGGTACCGGCTATGGCTACACCTTC
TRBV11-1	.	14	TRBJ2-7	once	CASSPQGGEYEQYF	TGTGCCAGCAGTCCACAGGGGGGGGAATACGAGCAGTACTTC
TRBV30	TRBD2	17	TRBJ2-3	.	CAWSGQALAGFTDTQYF	TGTGCCTGGAGTGGTCAGGCGCTAGCGGGTTTCACAGATACGCAGTATTTT
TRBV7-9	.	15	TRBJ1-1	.	CASSFGGGGVTEAFF	TGTGCCAGCAGCTTTGGGGGAGGGGGAGTCACTGAAGCTTTCTTT
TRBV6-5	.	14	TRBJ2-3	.	CASRITGDTDTQYF	TGTGCCAGCAGGATTACAGGAGACACAGATACGCAGTATTTT
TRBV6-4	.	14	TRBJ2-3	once	CASSLGGSTDTQYF	TGTGCCAGCAGCCTAGGGGGAAGCACAGATACGCAGTATTTT
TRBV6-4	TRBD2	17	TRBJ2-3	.	CASSESSGGAATDTQYF	TGTGCCAGCAGTGAGTCTAGCGGGGGGGCCGCTACAGATACGCAGTATTTT
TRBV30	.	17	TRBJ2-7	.	CAWSVSPPTGDLYEQYF	TGTGCCTGGAGTGTATCGCCCCCGACGGGGGACCTCTACGAGCAGTACTTC
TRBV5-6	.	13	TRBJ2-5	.	CASSFWSQETQYF	TGTGCCAGCAGCTTCTGGAGCCAAGAGACCCAGTACTTC
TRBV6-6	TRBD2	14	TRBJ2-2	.	CASRGTSGTGELFF	TGTGCCAGCAGGGGGACTAGCGGCACCGGGGAGCTGTTTTTT
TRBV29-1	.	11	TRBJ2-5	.	CSVVQGETQYF	TGCAGCGTTGTCCAGGGAGAGACCCAGTACTTC
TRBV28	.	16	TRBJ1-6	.	CASTIGQSSYNSPLHF	TGTGCCAGCACCATTGGACAGAGCTCCTATAATTCACCCCTCCACTTT
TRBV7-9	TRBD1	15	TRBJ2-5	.	CASSAPGDRRETQYF	TGTGCCAGCAGCGCCCCCGGGGACAGAAGGGAGACCCAGTACTTC
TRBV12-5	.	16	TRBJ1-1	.	CASGLGGHTGKAEAFF	TGTGCTAGTGGTTTGGGGGGCCATACAGGGAAGGCTGAAGCTTTCTTT
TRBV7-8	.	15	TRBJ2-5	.	CASSSVAEVGETQYF	TGTGCCAGCAGCTCTGTAGCGGAGGTCGGCGAGACCCAGTACTTC
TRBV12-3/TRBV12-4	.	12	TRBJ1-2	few	CASRIPPDGYTF	TGTGCCAGCCGCATCCCTCCAGATGGCTACACCTTC
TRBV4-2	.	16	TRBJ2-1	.	CASSQTTGGRYNEQFF	TGTGCCAGCAGCCAAACAACGGGGGGCAGATACAATGAGCAGTTCTTC
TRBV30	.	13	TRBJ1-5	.	CAWSGGERQPQHF	TGTGCCTGGAGTGGGGGGGAGAGGCAGCCCCAGCATTTT
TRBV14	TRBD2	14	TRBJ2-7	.	CASSQGREEDEQYF	TGTGCCAGCAGCCAAGGGCGGGAGGAGGACGAGCAGTACTTC
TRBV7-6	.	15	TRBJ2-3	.	CASSLVGSDTDTQYF	TGTGCCAGCAGCTTAGTCGGGTCGGACACAGATACGCAGTATTTT
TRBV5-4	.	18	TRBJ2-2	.	CASSLDPTLALDTGELFF	TGTGCCAGCAGCTTGGATCCTACCTTAGCGCTAGACACCGGGGAGCTGTTTTTT
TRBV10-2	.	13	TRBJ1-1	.	CASSLTENTEAFF	TGCGCCAGCAGTCTGACAGAGAACACTGAAGCTTTCTTT
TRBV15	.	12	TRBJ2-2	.	CATSRDVGELFF	TGTGCCACCAGCAGAGACGTCGGGGAGCTGTTTTTT
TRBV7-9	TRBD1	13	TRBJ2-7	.	CASSPRQGGEQYF	TGTGCCAGCAGCCCCCGACAGGGGGGCGAGCAGTACTTC
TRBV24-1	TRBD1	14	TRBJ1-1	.	CATRTGSMNTEAFF	TGTGCCACCAGGACAGGGTCTATGAACACTGAAGCTTTCTTT
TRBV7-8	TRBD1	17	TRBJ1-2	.	CASSSRTGFILMDGYTF	TGTGCCAGCAGCTCCCGGACAGGGTTCATATTAATGGATGGCTACACCTTC